The 10 T cell receptor beta chains listed next were all sequenced from one sample in a study of cytomegalovirus exposure and HLA in healthy donors. PCR used 60 Vbeta primers and 13 Jbeta primers. Sequencing was performed with immunoSEQ multiplex PCR; in TCRdb, only in-frame clones are kept and a portion is missing. The sample has around 240,000 clones, 82% seen once. Sequencing was carried out using PBMCs. These receptors were collected from a woman in her thirties or forties in good health and CMV-seropositive.

V gene TRBV7-9 combines with J gene TRBJ1-1; the D gene is possibly TRBD1 (5 bases). Trimming shortened V by 5 bases and J by 5 bases, and 15 bases separated the two germline ends. The CDR3 is 14 amino acids. Germline assignment: CDR1 SEHNR and CDR2 FQNEAQ (reference sequence). In DNA, the CDR3 is TGTGCCAGCAGCCGGCTCGGGGGGGTGACTGAAGCTTTCTTT. Amino acid sequence: CASSRLGGVTEAFF.

The rearrangement joins TRBV6-1 to TRBJ2-5, with a possible D match to TRBD1 (5 bases). The J call could be wrong; TRBJ2-7 is a better fit for the DNA end. The CDR3 loop spans 12 amino acids. Germline CDR1 MNHNS, CDR2 SASEGT. The CDR3 here is CASSRVIYEQYF. CDR3 DNA sequence: TGTGCCAGCAGCAGGGTTATATACGAGCAGTACTTC.

The genes are TRBV5-1 and TRBJ2-4, with 7 nucleotides matching TRBD2. This CDR3 contains 13 residues. Per germline, CDR1 SGHRS and CDR2 YFSETQ. J was trimmed by 6 bases and V by 6 bases; bases with no gene match: 6. The CDR3 region has the DNA TGCGCCAGCACGGGGGACTATGGAAACATTCAGTACTTC. Protein product: CASTGDYGNIQYF.

This clone was detected once. The chain employs TRBV19 and TRBJ1-2; 11 bases line up with TRBD1. The J segment lost 6 bases and the V segment lost 10 bases, leaving 10 bases of the junction unmatched. The germline V gene encodes CDR1 LNHDA and CDR2 SQIVND (reference sequence). The CDR3 length is 14 residues. The CDR3 loop is CATGQVGQGDGYTF. The CDR3 nucleotides read TGTGCCACTGGGCAGGTGGGACAGGGGGATGGCTACACCTTC.

The chain joins TRBV19 to TRBJ2-5, with 10 nucleotides matching TRBD2. Germline CDR1 is LNHDA and CDR2 is SQIVND (reference sequence). With V trimmed by 8 bases and J by 5 bases, 11 bases remained unmatched. The length of the CDR3 is 15 residues. The CDR3 DNA reads as TGTGCCAGTGGGACAGCGGGAGGGCCCAGGGAGACCCAGTACTTC. Translated, it gives CASGTAGGPRETQYF.

This clone was counted a single time. The chain joins TRBV15 to TRBJ2-3; TRBD1 might be the D (5 bases). This CDR3 region has 16 residues. The germline V gene has CDR1 LNHNV and CDR2 YYDKDF (reference sequence). The V end lost 0 bases, the J end lost 2 bases, and 12 bases lay between the germline ends. The DNA of the CDR3 is TGTGCCACCAGCAGAGATTACAGGTCCACCACAGATACGCAGTATTTT. Its protein is CATSRDYRSTTDTQYF.

This chain joins TRBV27 and TRBJ1-1; tentatively, D is TRBD1 (5 bases). Trimming shortened V by 0 bases and J by 5 bases, and 13 bases separated the two germline ends. CDR1 and CDR2 from the germline V gene are MNHEY and SMNVEV (reference sequence). The CDR3 has 15 amino acids. The CDR3 DNA reads as TGTGCCAGCAGTTTATCGATGGGGCTCGGGACTGAAGCTTTCTTT. Amino acids: CASSLSMGLGTEAFF.

V and J are TRBV30 and TRBJ1-6; possibly TRBD1 for D (6 bases). This CDR3 is built from 16 residues. V was clipped by 2 bases and J by 6 bases, with 17 bases between them. Germline values: CDR1 GTSNPN, CDR2 SVGIG (reference sequence). As DNA, the CDR3 is TGTGCCTGGAGTAACACCTTCTGGACAGCTAATTCACCCCTCCACTTT. Protein sequence: CAWSNTFWTANSPLHF.

The gene calls are TRBV30 and TRBJ2-5; 8 bases are shared with TRBD1. The V segment lost 1 base and the J segment 4 bases; nucleotides outside the gene matches: 5. Germline V gives CDR1 GTSNPN, CDR2 SVGIG (reference sequence). This CDR3 comprises 14 residues. CDR3: CAWSDQGAGETQYF. For the CDR3, the DNA is TGTGCCTGGAGTGACCAGGGGGCTGGAGAGACCCAGTACTTC.

This chain uses TRBV4-1 with TRBJ2-6, with D possibly matching TRBD2 (5 bases). The CDR3 extends over 17 amino acids. Germline V gene sequence: CDR1 MGHRA, CDR2 YSYEKL. The V end lost 4 bases, the J end lost 1 base, and 14 bases lay between the germline ends. Here the CDR3 DNA reads TGCGCCAGCAGCCTAACGACTACCCAGTCTGGGGCCAACGTCCTGACTTTC. Its translation: CASSLTTTQSGANVLTF.